The T cell receptor beta chain under discussion was sequenced for a study of T cell changes during pregnancy in multiple sclerosis. Data came from immunoSEQ multiplex PCR; TCRdb stores just in-frame clones and leaves some out. The sample lists about 59,000 clones; approximately 93% were seen once. With 4 bases removed from V and 2 bases from J, the gap between germline ends came to 14 bases. This CDR3 has 15 residues. Per the germline V gene, CDR1 is SGHRS and CDR2 is YFSETQ. The sequencing here drew on CD8+ T cells from peripheral blood mononuclear cells, taken in the third trimester of pregnancy. V usage is TRBV5-1 and J usage is TRBJ2-3; D is perhaps TRBD1 (6 bases). The receptor was isolated from a female donor with multiple sclerosis, enrolled in a pregnancy study. The CDR3 region is CASSGVGQDTDTQYF. The CDR3 bases are TGCGCCAGCAGCGGCGTGGGACAAGACACAGATACGCAGTATTTT. Using reference TRBV5-1 and TRBJ2-3 for the parts outside the CDR3, the full variable domain is KAGVTQTPRYLIKTRGQQVTLSCSPISGHRSVSWYQQTPGQGLQFLFEYFSETQRNKGNFPGRFSGRQFSNSRSEMNVSTLELGDSALYLCASSGVGQDTDTQYFGPGTRLTVL.